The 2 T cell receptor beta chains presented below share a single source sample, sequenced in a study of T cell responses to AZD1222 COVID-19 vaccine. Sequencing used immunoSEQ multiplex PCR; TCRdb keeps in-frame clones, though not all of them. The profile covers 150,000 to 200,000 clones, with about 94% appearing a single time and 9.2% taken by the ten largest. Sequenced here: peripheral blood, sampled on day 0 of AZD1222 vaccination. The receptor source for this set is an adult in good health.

This CDR3 is CASSYDTGGTEAFF. CDR3 bases: TGTGCCAGCAGCTATGACACAGGGGGAACTGAAGCTTTCTTT. This chain connects TRBV9 to TRBJ1-1; 8 bases fit TRBD1. Trimming took 4 bases from V and 5 from J; bases not matched to a gene: 7. CDR3 length equals 14 residues. Germline loops: CDR1 SGDLS, CDR2 YYNGEE.

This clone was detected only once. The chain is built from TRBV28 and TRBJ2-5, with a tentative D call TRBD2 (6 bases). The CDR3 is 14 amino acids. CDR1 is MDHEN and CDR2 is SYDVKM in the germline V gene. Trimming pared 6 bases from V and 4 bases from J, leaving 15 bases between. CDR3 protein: CASSPRRGLETQYF. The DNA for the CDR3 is TGTGCCAGCAGCCCAAGGAGGGGATTAGAGACCCAGTACTTC.